Listed below are T cell receptor beta chains from one sample, sequenced in a study of blood T cells in healthy people across ages. TCRdb independently ran MiXCR on the 5' RACE reads; one entry per CDR3 protein. Among 1.5 million to 1.9 million distinct CDR3 sequences listed, roughly two fifths were seen once. Sequenced material: blood. These receptors were taken from a woman between 18 and 29 years old in good health. CDR3s include the opening cysteine and the closing phenylalanine or tryptophan. D genes are given only for firm matches. Clone size, where shown, is once, few, many, or a class for clones that have expanded.

D: .
V: TRBV28
size: few
J: TRBJ1-4
CDR3: CASSLYREKLFF
DNA: TGTGCCAGCAGTTTATATAGGGAGAAACTGTTTTTT

D: TRBD2
V: TRBV27
size: many
J: TRBJ2-7
CDR3: CASSPTSGGYEQYF
DNA: TGTGCCAGCAGTCCCACTAGCGGGGGCTACGAGCAGTACTTC

D: .
V: TRBV15
size: many
J: TRBJ2-3
CDR3: CATKSTDTQYF
DNA: TGTGCCACCAAGAGCACAGATACGCAGTATTTT

D: TRBD1
V: TRBV20-1
size: few
J: TRBJ2-5
CDR3: CSARDRTGEETQYF
DNA: TGCAGTGCTAGAGATCGGACAGGGGAAGAGACCCAGTACTTC

D: .
V: TRBV7-8
size: .
J: TRBJ2-5
CDR3: CASSVSTARPQYF
DNA: TGTGCCAGCAGCGTATCGACTGCTCGTCCCCAGTACTTC

D: .
V: TRBV3-1
size: .
J: TRBJ1-2
CDR3: CASSRPAAGDYGYTF
DNA: TGTGCCAGCAGCCGCCCCGCGGCAGGAGACTATGGCTACACCTTC

D: TRBD1
V: TRBV4-3
size: few
J: TRBJ1-4
CDR3: CASSQGTGVGEKLFF
DNA: TGCGCCAGCAGCCAGGGCACAGGGGTGGGGGAAAAACTGTTTTTT

D: .
V: TRBV7-2
size: few
J: TRBJ2-3
CDR3: CASSSPTGSTDTQYF
DNA: TGTGCCAGCAGCTCACCCACCGGGAGCACAGATACGCAGTATTTT

D: .
V: TRBV14
size: few
J: TRBJ1-1
CDR3: CASSRGGRTEAFF
DNA: TGTGCCAGCAGCCGGGGGGGGAGGACTGAAGCTTTCTTT

D: .
V: TRBV7-2
size: .
J: TRBJ2-1
CDR3: CASSSPGSTLYEQFF
DNA: TGTGCCAGCAGCTCTCCGGGAAGCACACTCTATGAGCAGTTCTTC

D: .
V: TRBV6-5
size: .
J: TRBJ2-2
CDR3: CARNRVTGELFF
DNA: TGTGCCAGAAACAGGGTTACCGGGGAGCTGTTTTTT

D: TRBD2
V: TRBV12-3/TRBV12-4
size: .
J: TRBJ2-6
CDR3: CASSLGTSGSFSGANVLTF
DNA: TGTGCCAGCAGTTTAGGGACTAGCGGATCCTTCTCTGGGGCCAACGTCCTGACTTTC

D: .
V: TRBV27
size: .
J: TRBJ1-2
CDR3: CASSFGVRGGYTF
DNA: TGTGCCAGCAGTTTCGGGGTTAGGGGTGGCTACACCTTC

D: .
V: TRBV30
size: few
J: TRBJ1-2
CDR3: CAWSPTPNYGYTF
DNA: TGTGCCTGGAGTCCTACACCTAACTATGGCTACACCTTC

D: .
V: TRBV20-1
size: .
J: TRBJ1-1
CDR3: CSAQPSLDGLNTEAFF
DNA: TGCAGTGCCCAGCCCTCTCTCGACGGATTGAACACTGAAGCTTTCTTT

D: TRBD2
V: TRBV3-1
size: .
J: TRBJ2-5
CDR3: CASRGLEGREQYF
DNA: TGTGCCAGCCGCGGACTAGAAGGTAGGGAGCAGTACTTC

D: TRBD1
V: TRBV28
size: .
J: TRBJ2-7
CDR3: CASRRTGQKLEQYF
DNA: TGTGCCAGCAGACGGACAGGGCAAAAGCTCGAGCAGTACTTC

D: .
V: TRBV4-1
size: .
J: TRBJ2-7
CDR3: CASSINFGAAESAQYF
DNA: TGCGCCAGCAGCATCAATTTCGGCGCCGCTGAATCGGCCCAGTACTTC

D: .
V: TRBV7-9
size: few
J: TRBJ2-2
CDR3: CASKRPTPGELFF
DNA: TGTGCCAGCAAACGACCAACTCCCGGGGAGCTGTTTTTT

D: TRBD2
V: TRBV27
size: .
J: TRBJ2-2
CDR3: CASRNLAGNTGELFF
DNA: TGTGCCAGCAGAAATCTAGCGGGGAACACCGGGGAGCTGTTTTTT

D: TRBD2
V: TRBV5-5
size: .
J: TRBJ2-1
CDR3: CASSPRGRAEQFF
DNA: TGTGCCAGCAGCCCCCGGGGGAGGGCTGAGCAGTTCTTC

D: TRBD1
V: TRBV6-5
size: few
J: TRBJ1-4
CDR3: CASSRRSTGLNEKLFF
DNA: TGTGCCAGCAGCCGAAGGTCGACAGGGTTAAATGAAAAACTGTTTTTT

D: .
V: TRBV20-1
size: .
J: TRBJ2-7
CDR3: CSAQRSNTWAYEQYF
DNA: TGCAGTGCCCAGAGGTCTAACACTTGGGCCTACGAGCAGTACTTC

D: TRBD1
V: TRBV20-1
size: .
J: TRBJ2-5
CDR3: CSARDGQGETQYF
DNA: TGCAGTGCTAGAGATGGACAGGGAGAGACCCAGTACTTC

D: TRBD2
V: TRBV6-5
size: few
J: TRBJ2-1
CDR3: CASSYTGTSGDEQFF
DNA: TGTGCCAGCAGTTACACCGGGACTAGCGGGGATGAGCAGTTCTTC

D: TRBD1
V: TRBV20-1
size: .
J: TRBJ2-7
CDR3: CSAKGQGNYEQYF
DNA: TGCAGTGCAAAAGGACAGGGTAACTACGAGCAGTACTTC

D: .
V: TRBV5-1
size: .
J: TRBJ1-3
CDR3: CASSLEGILGNTIYF
DNA: TGCGCCAGCAGCTTGGAGGGAATTCTTGGAAACACCATATATTTT

D: .
V: TRBV6-5
size: few
J: TRBJ2-4
CDR3: CASSFGGPRKNIQYF
DNA: TGTGCCAGCAGCTTCGGGGGGCCTCGCAAAAACATTCAGTACTTC

D: .
V: TRBV27
size: many
J: TRBJ1-2
CDR3: CASSLGGGGGYTF
DNA: TGTGCCAGCAGCTTAGGGGGAGGTGGTGGCTACACCTTC

D: .
V: TRBV7-3
size: few
J: TRBJ2-1
CDR3: CASSSRRAISYNEQFF
DNA: TGTGCCAGCAGCTCCAGGAGGGCCATCTCCTACAATGAGCAGTTCTTC

D: .
V: TRBV12-3/TRBV12-4
size: few
J: TRBJ2-4
CDR3: CASSLDGGLGNIQYF
DNA: TGTGCCAGCAGCCTTGACGGGGGCCTAGGAAACATTCAGTACTTC

D: .
V: TRBV4-3
size: .
J: TRBJ1-5
CDR3: CASSQDPGLNQPQHF
DNA: TGCGCCAGCAGCCAAGATCCCGGCCTCAATCAGCCCCAGCATTTT

D: TRBD1
V: TRBV28
size: once
J: TRBJ2-1
CDR3: CASSGQGKVDEQFF
DNA: TGTGCCAGCAGCGGACAGGGTAAGGTCGATGAGCAGTTCTTC

D: .
V: TRBV27
size: .
J: TRBJ2-7
CDR3: CASSFSAGTSYNEQYF
DNA: TGTGCCAGCAGTTTTTCCGCGGGTACCTCCTACAATGAGCAGTACTTC

D: .
V: TRBV20-1
size: .
J: TRBJ2-3
CDR3: CSARERNPRQYF
DNA: TGCAGTGCTAGAGAACGGAACCCCCGGCAGTATTTT

D: .
V: TRBV3-1
size: .
J: TRBJ2-7
CDR3: CASSPVNPIYEQYF
DNA: TGTGCCAGCAGCCCCGTAAACCCCATCTACGAGCAGTACTTC

D: .
V: TRBV10-3
size: .
J: TRBJ2-7
CDR3: CAISESSGYNEQYF
DNA: TGTGCCATCAGTGAGTCGTCAGGGTACAATGAGCAGTACTTC

D: .
V: TRBV7-2
size: .
J: TRBJ1-6
CDR3: CASSFQSPLHF
DNA: TGTGCCAGCAGCTTTCAGTCACCCCTCCACTTT